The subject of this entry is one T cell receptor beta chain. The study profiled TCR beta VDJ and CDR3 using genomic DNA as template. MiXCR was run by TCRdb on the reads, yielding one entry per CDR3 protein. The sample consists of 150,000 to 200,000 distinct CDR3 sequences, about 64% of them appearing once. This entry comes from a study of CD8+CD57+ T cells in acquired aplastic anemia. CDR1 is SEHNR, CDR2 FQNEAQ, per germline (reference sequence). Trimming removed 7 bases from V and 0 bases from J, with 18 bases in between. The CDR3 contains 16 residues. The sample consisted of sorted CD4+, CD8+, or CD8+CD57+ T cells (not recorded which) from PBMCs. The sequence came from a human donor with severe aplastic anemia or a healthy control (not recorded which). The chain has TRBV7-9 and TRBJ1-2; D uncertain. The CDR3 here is CASTLPGGEANYGYTF. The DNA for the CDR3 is TGTGCCAGCACCCTTCCGGGCGGAGAAGCTAACTATGGCTACACCTTC.